A single T cell receptor beta chain is shown here with its context. No antigen is known for it. Deletions cut 2 bases from V and 3 bases from J, with 8 bases between. Germline CDR1 is SGHDT and CDR2 is YYEEEE. This CDR3 is built from 13 residues. The sample originates from a study of T cell responses to AZD1222 COVID-19 vaccine. The repertoire was sequenced with immunoSEQ multiplex PCR; TCRdb's copy has only in-frame clones and lacks some. The table lists 130,000 to 150,000 clones, roughly 87% of them singletons. Study results and limitations: Repertoire sampling was restricted to post-peak T cell response timepoints.

Sample: peripheral blood, taken 28 days after the second AZD1222 dose. This receptor was obtained from an adult who received the AZD1222 COVID-19 vaccine. The J gene is TRBJ1-2, the V gene TRBV5-6; possibly TRBD1 for D (6 bases). CDR3 in amino acids: CASSFGGDYGYTF. As DNA, the CDR3 is TGTGCCAGCAGCTTCGGGGGCGACTATGGCTACACCTTC.